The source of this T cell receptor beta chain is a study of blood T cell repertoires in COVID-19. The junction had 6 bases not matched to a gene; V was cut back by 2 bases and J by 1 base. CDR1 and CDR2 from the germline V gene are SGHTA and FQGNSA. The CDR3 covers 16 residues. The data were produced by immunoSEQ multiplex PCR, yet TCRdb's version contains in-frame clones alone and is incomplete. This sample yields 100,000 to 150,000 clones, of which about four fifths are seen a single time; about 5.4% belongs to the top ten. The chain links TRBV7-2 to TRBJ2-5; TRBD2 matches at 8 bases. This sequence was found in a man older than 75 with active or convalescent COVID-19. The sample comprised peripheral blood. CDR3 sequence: CASSLQRGIPQETQYF. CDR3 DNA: TGTGCCAGCAGCTTACAGCGGGGGATCCCCCAAGAGACCCAGTACTTC. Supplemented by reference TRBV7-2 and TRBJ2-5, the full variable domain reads GAGVSQSPSNKVTEKGKDVELRCDPISGHTALYWYRQSLGQGLEFLIYFQGNSAPDKSGLPSDRFSAERTGGSVSTLTIQRTQQEDSAVYLCASSLQRGIPQETQYFGPGTRLLVL.